The T cell receptor beta chain under discussion was sequenced for a study of OX40 agonist ivuxolimab in advanced cancers. Study as a whole: An anti-OX40 (CD134) antibody with agonistic activity, ivuxolimab, was administered to patients.

TCRdb's table, derived via immunoSEQ multiplex PCR, lists solely in-frame clones and lacks some. The sample consists of 95,000 to 150,000 clones, roughly 93% of them appearing once. This clone was recorded only once. Antigen specificity is unknown. The CDR3 spans 14 residues. V shed 11 bases, J shed 2 bases, and the junction held 9 bases outside the gene matches. Per germline, CDR1 MNHNS and CDR2 SASEGT. Overall study results and limits: Compared with CD4+, CD8+ T cells on average had more expanded clones. Certain nonresponding patients likewise had low normalized T-cell clonal expansion. Near-lowest levels of clonal expansion characterized partial responders at 0.1-3.0 mg/kg.

This chain joins TRBV6-1 and TRBJ1-5; 7 nucleotides match TRBD1. Sequencing was performed on CD4+ or CD8+ T cells sorted from blood, taken in a trial of the OX40 agonist ivuxolimab. This clonotype originated in an adult with an advanced solid tumor such as melanoma, head and neck, liver or kidney cancer. The CDR3 region has the DNA TGTGCCTCCCTCGGGACAGCTCGCAATCAGCCCCAGCATTTT. Protein sequence: CASLGTARNQPQHF.